A single T cell receptor beta chain is shown here with its context. Assay used: immunoSEQ multiplex PCR; TCRdb lists only in-frame clones, some missing. Of roughly 1,100,000 clones in the sample, about 75% are singletons; the top ten hold approximately 1.5%. Per germline, CDR1 SGHTA and CDR2 FQGNSA. V was pared by 5 bases and J by 2 bases, with 9 bases between. The length of the CDR3 is 13 residues. This sample was included in a study of shared clonotypes between healthy human individuals. Study-level information: Donors had three CD4 naive, three CD4 memory, two CD8 naive and one CD8 memory plate apiece.

V is TRBV7-2 and J is TRBJ1-1; TRBD1 is a possible D gene (5 bases). The sequencing sample was made of memory CD4+ T cells sorted from blood. As for subset: CD45RA-negative fraction. This receptor was obtained from a man younger than 30 in good health. Here the CDR3 DNA reads TGTGCCAGCAGCCCCGACAGTAACACTGAAGCTTTCTTT. Translating it yields CASSPDSNTEAFF.